The 2 T cell receptor beta chains given below trace back to one sample, sequenced in a study of shared clonotypes between healthy human individuals (dated by TCRdb to the early 2020s). The method behind the library was the immunoSEQ multiplex PCR assay. TCRdb mirrors the immuneACCESS table, restricted to in-frame sequences. Some clones are absent from its copies; in checked studies, under half trace to an unresolved V gene, and the reason for the others is unknown. For this sample there are about 990,000 clones; about 84% appear just once. The top ten clones comprise roughly 0.61% of the sample. Source material: memory CD4+ T cells from PBMCs. The cell subset or site label, as the study defines it: CD45RA-negative fraction. Source of these receptors: a young man in good health. Some clones in this sample may be carry-over from other donors' samples.

This clone has only one observation. V usage is TRBV7-2 and J usage is TRBJ2-3, with TRBD2 matching over 14 bases. This CDR3 region has 16 residues. CDR1 and CDR2 (germline): SGHTA, FQGNSA. The V and J ends lost 5 bases and 5 bases, in that order; junction bases with no gene match: 6. CDR3 in DNA: TGTGCCAGCAGCACCGGGACTAGCGGGAGTGGAGATACGCAGTATTTT. This codes for CASSTGTSGSGDTQYF.

This rearrangement joins TRBV11-2 to TRBJ2-2, with 11 bases identical to TRBD2. V gave up 5 bases and J gave up 7 bases; unmatched junction bases: 12. Germline values: CDR1 SGHAT, CDR2 FQNNGV. CDR3 size: 17 residues. The chain's CDR3 is CASSQAGIAGGHGELFF. CDR3 coding DNA: TGTGCCAGCAGCCAGGCCGGCATAGCGGGAGGGCACGGGGAGCTGTTTTTT.